The 14 T cell receptor beta chains below all came from one sample that was sequenced in a study of control samples from healthy donors and cancer patients. Assay: immunoSEQ multiplex PCR; the TCRdb copy retains only in-frame clones and omits some. The sample has a few hundred thousand clones, 75% to 95% seen once. Material for sequencing was PBMCs. These receptors were taken from a middle-aged man with head and neck cancer.

This chain joins TRBV9 and TRBJ2-5, with 10 bases aligning to TRBD1. Looked up from germline, CDR1 is SGDLS and CDR2 is YYNGEE. J lost 4 bases, V lost 0 bases, and 3 bases had no gene match. CDR3 size: 15 residues. The CDR3: CASSVGGTGAETQYF. The CDR3 bases are TGTGCCAGCAGCGTAGGCGGGACAGGGGCAGAGACCCAGTACTTC.

The chain employs TRBV19 and TRBJ1-3; 7 bases match TRBD1. Germline values: CDR1 LNHDA, CDR2 SQIVND (reference sequence). Trimming removed 6 bases from V and 1 base from J; junction bases left unmatched: 3. The CDR3 is 14 residues long. The CDR3 DNA is TGTGCCAGTAGCCCGACAGGGTCTGGAAACACCATATATTTT. Residues: CASSPTGSGNTIYF.

V and J are TRBV3-1 (or the pseudogene TRBV3-2) and TRBJ2-5; D not certain. CDR3 length equals 15 residues. Germline values: CDR1 LGHDT, CDR2 YNNKEL (reference sequence). Trimming took off 0 bases at V and 5 bases at J, with 13 bases between the two ends. The CDR3 DNA follows: TGTGCCAGCAGCCAAGATCTCGGGCGTGGGGAGACCCAGTACTTC. Translating gives CASSQDLGRGETQYF.

This chain uses TRBV20-1 with TRBJ2-1, with 7 bases aligning to TRBD1. CDR1 and CDR2 (germline): DFQATT, SNEGSKA (reference sequence). The CDR3 extends over 11 amino acids. As DNA, the CDR3 is TGCAGCTTCTCACAGGGGAATGAGCAGTTCTTC. Its protein is CSFSQGNEQFF.

CDR3 coding DNA: TGTGCCAGCAGTTCCCGGGATCCTATGAACACTGAAGCTTTCTTT. Encoded protein: CASSSRDPMNTEAFF. The V call is TRBV7-2, the J call TRBJ1-1; D unresolved. Germline-derived CDR1 and CDR2 are SGHTA and FQGNSA. V was pared by 6 bases and J by 0 bases, with 14 bases between. The CDR3 extends over 15 amino acids.

The V gene is TRBV5-1, the J gene TRBJ2-7; maybe TRBD2 (5 bases). Germline V gives CDR1 SGHRS, CDR2 YFSETQ. This CDR3 region has 14 residues. With 0 bases removed from V and 5 bases from J, the gap between germline ends came to 12 bases. CDR3 DNA sequence: TGCGCCAGCAGCTTGGGCAGCGAACTAGACGAGCAGTACTTC. Protein product: CASSLGSELDEQYF.

V and J are TRBV5-1 and TRBJ1-1; D might be TRBD1 (5 bases). V was cut by 0 bases and J by 1 base, with 13 bases left in between. The CDR3 has 16 residues. The germline V gene encodes CDR1 SGHRS and CDR2 YFSETQ. The CDR3 DNA is TGCGCCAGCAGCTTGGCCGGTACAGGTGAGAACACTGAAGCTTTCTTT. This translates into CASSLAGTGENTEAFF. Using reference TRBV5-1 and TRBJ1-1 for the parts outside the CDR3, the full variable domain is KAGVTQTPRYLIKTRGQQVTLSCSPISGHRSVSWYQQTPGQGLQFLFEYFSETQRNKGNFPGRFSGRQFSNSRSEMNVSTLELGDSALYLCASSLAGTGENTEAFFGQGTRLTVV.

This sequence joins TRBV19 and TRBJ1-3; D unresolved. The germline CDR1 and CDR2 sequences are LNHDA and SQIVND (reference sequence). The CDR3 is made up of 15 amino acids. V was shortened by 7 bases and J by 0 bases, with 13 bases between the two germline ends. The CDR3 region has the DNA TGTGCCAGTACCCCGATGGGTTACTCTGGAAACACCATATATTTT. It encodes CASTPMGYSGNTIYF.

The rearrangement joins TRBV5-1 to TRBJ2-1; TRBD1 matches at 12 bases. Germline V gene sequence: CDR1 SGHRS, CDR2 YFSETQ. V trimming: 4 bases; J trimming: 7 bases; junction bases outside the gene matches: 6. The CDR3 length is 15 residues. CDR3 sequence (DNA): TGCGCCAGCAGCCAGGGACAGGGGGCGCTTAATGAGCAGTTCTTC. Its protein product is CASSQGQGALNEQFF.

The V and J genes are TRBV30 and TRBJ1-2, with D unclear. This CDR3 has 13 amino acids. Germline CDR1 is GTSNPN and CDR2 is SVGIG (reference sequence). Trimming left V 2 bases short and J 4 bases short, with 11 bases between. CDR3 region: CAWSQDNAYGYTF. As DNA, the CDR3 is TGTGCCTGGAGTCAAGACAACGCCTATGGCTACACCTTC. Together with reference TRBV30 and TRBJ1-2, the CDR3 gives the full variable domain: SQTIHQWPATLVQPVGSPLSLECTVEGTSNPNLYWYRQAAGRGLQLLFYSVGIGQISSEVPQNLSASRPQDRQFILSSKKLLLSDSGFYLCAWSQDNAYGYTFGSGTRLTVV.

This clone was seen just once. The chain combines TRBV6-5 with TRBJ1-2; D not resolved. The CDR3 is made up of 14 amino acids. Germline-derived CDR1 and CDR2 are MNHEY and SVGAGI. V lost 7 bases and J lost 2, with 14 bases in between. The CDR3 region has the DNA TGTGCCAGCACCCCATGGACGGAGAACTATGGCTACACCTTC. Translating gives CASTPWTENYGYTF.

The V call is TRBV19, the J call TRBJ2-6; 8 bases fit TRBD1. Germline trimming cut 5 bases from V and 0 bases from J; bases unmatched to any gene: 15. Germline V gives CDR1 LNHDA, CDR2 SQIVND (reference sequence). The CDR3 covers 20 residues. The CDR3 DNA sequence: TGTGCCAGTAGTCCCGACAGGGGCACCATCCAAAGCTCTGGGGCCAACGTCCTGACTTTC. It yields the protein CASSPDRGTIQSSGANVLTF.

CDR3 nucleotide sequence: TGTGCCAGCAGCCAGCCGCTGGTCAGGTATAAAGAGACCCAGTACTTC. The encoded protein is CASSQPLVRYKETQYF. V gene TRBV3-1 (or the pseudogene TRBV3-2) combines with J gene TRBJ2-5; D is unclear. Germline CDR1 and CDR2: LGHDT and YNNKEL (reference sequence). The CDR3 extends over 16 amino acids. V was shortened by 3 bases and J by 3 bases, with 17 bases between the two germline ends.

The chain employs TRBV7-2 and TRBJ2-3, with TRBD2 matching over 7 bases. In germline, CDR1 is SGHTA, CDR2 FQGNSA. The length of the CDR3 is 17 residues. J was trimmed by 6 bases and V by 1 base; bases with no gene match: 13. The CDR3 DNA reads TGTGCCAGCAGCTTAGGGGCTAGCGGTCCTCCCCCGGATACGCAGTATTTT. Amino acids: CASSLGASGPPPDTQYF.